The 17 T cell receptor beta chains given below trace back to one sample, sequenced in a study of breast tumors, draining lymph nodes, adjacent tissues. Axillary draining lymph nodes of breast cancer patients supplied the node samples. TCRdb redid the calling of the multiplex PCR reads with MiXCR, one entry per CDR3 protein. The sample holds about 89,000 distinct CDR3 sequences; over 25% are singletons and the top ten take roughly 8.1%. Sequences were obtained from axillary lymph node tissue. Source of these receptors: a female donor with breast cancer. Some clones in this sample may be carry-over from other donors' samples.

The table lists this clonotype with many counts. A much larger clone sits a single nucleotide away, making a read error possible. The chain has TRBV20-1 and TRBJ2-7; 7 nucleotides align to TRBD1. The CDR3 is 13 amino acids. The V gene's germline CDR1 is DFQATT and CDR2 SNEGSKA (reference sequence). CDR3 in amino acids: CSASSGGSYAQYF. Written as DNA, the CDR3 is TGCAGTGCTAGTTCAGGGGGTAGCTACGCGCAGTACTTC.

CDR3 region: CASSQDWTGSNTEAFF. CDR3 coding DNA: TGCGCCAGCAGCCAAGATTGGACAGGGTCGAACACTGAAGCTTTCTTT. V is TRBV4-3 and J is TRBJ1-1, with 8 bases identical to TRBD1. Germline V lookup: CDR1 LGHNA, CDR2 YSLEER. The trim removed 0 bases at V and 1 base at J, leaving 4 bases unmatched. This CDR3 has 16 residues.

Ten or more counts support this clonotype. The chain uses TRBV7-2 and TRBJ2-7, with a possible D match to TRBD2 (5 bases). V shed 5 bases and J shed 4 bases, with 18 bases lying between them. CDR1 is SGHTA and CDR2 is FQGNSA in the germline V gene. The CDR3 has 15 residues. DNA for the CDR3: TGTGCCAGCAGCGATCCAAGGCGGGCGGTGTACGAGCAGTACTTC. This codes for CASSDPRRAVYEQYF. The entire variable domain, with the rest obtained from reference TRBV7-2 and TRBJ2-7, is as follows: GAGVSQSPSNKVTEKGKDVELRCDPISGHTALYWYRQSLGQGLEFLIYFQGNSAPDKSGLPSDRFSAERTGGSVSTLTIQRTQQEDSAVYLCASSDPRRAVYEQYFGPGTRLTVT.

Many counts were recorded for this clonotype. The gene calls are TRBV3-1 and TRBJ2-7; D is perhaps TRBD1 or TRBD2 (5 bases each). Germline-derived CDR1 and CDR2 are LGHDT and YNNKEL (reference sequence). Trimming took off 6 bases at V and 4 bases at J, with 13 bases between the two ends. CDR3 length: 13 amino acids. CDR3 nucleotide sequence: TGTGCCAGCAGTCCGGGACGGATATACGAGCAGTACTTC. Its protein is CASSPGRIYEQYF.

This chain uses TRBV16 with TRBJ1-2; maybe TRBD1 (5 bases). This CDR3 region has 14 residues. Trimming cost V 1 base and J 9 bases, with 15 bases left between them. CDR1 is KGHSY, CDR2 FQNENV, per germline. This CDR3 is CASSQFTASGSYTF. The CDR3 region has the DNA TGTGCCAGCAGCCAATTCACAGCCTCAGGGAGCTACACCTTC.

There are many counts of this clonotype. The chain links TRBV19 to TRBJ1-5, with 11 bases aligning to TRBD1. The germline V gene encodes CDR1 LNHDA and CDR2 SQIVND (reference sequence). After removal of 1 base from V and 3 bases from J, the junction contained 2 bases not matched to a gene. The CDR3 has 16 amino acids. CDR3 in amino acids: CASSIGDRGVNQPQHF. CDR3 bases: TGTGCCAGTAGTATAGGGGACAGGGGGGTCAATCAGCCCCAGCATTTT.

This clonotype was recorded many times. V usage is TRBV7-9 and J usage is TRBJ2-7, with D unclear. V lost 9 bases and J 12 bases, leaving 9 bases between the germline ends. The CDR3 loop spans 8 amino acids. From germline, CDR1 is SEHNR and CDR2 FQNEAQ (reference sequence). The CDR3 region is CARGLAYF. DNA of the CDR3: TGTGCCAGGGGGTTGGCGTACTTC.

This clonotype has ten or more counts. This chain uses TRBV11-3 with TRBJ2-1, with 9 bases fitting TRBD2. The ends lost 5 bases at V and 6 bases at J; junction bases unmatched: 8. Germline CDR1 and CDR2: SGHNT and YENEEA. This CDR3 has 15 amino acids. CDR3 in amino acids: CASSKIAGVSNEQFF. In DNA form, the CDR3 reads TGTGCCAGCAGCAAGATAGCGGGAGTTTCCAATGAGCAGTTCTTC.

For this clonotype: Possible read error: a much larger clone is one base away. The J gene is TRBJ2-7, the V gene TRBV6-4, with TRBD1 identical over 7 bases. Germline CDR1 MRHNA, CDR2 SNTAGT. The V segment lost 7 bases and the J segment 3 bases; nucleotides outside the gene matches: 9. The CDR3 consists of 14 residues. The CDR3 region is CASNPGTAFYEQYF. The CDR3 DNA is TGTGCCAGCAACCCCGGGACAGCATTCTACGAGCAGTACTTC.

As concerns this clonotype: The CDR3 does not end in the conserved phenylalanine or tryptophan, so this is likely a read error. V usage is TRBV4-3 and J usage is TRBJ1-2; D might be TRBD1 (5 bases). There are 16 residues in the CDR3. V lost 3 bases, J lost 5 bases, and 19 bases lay in between. The germline V gene encodes CDR1 LGHNA and CDR2 YSLEER. CDR3 protein: CASSQDPQGALYGYTV. CDR3 bases: TGCGCCAGCAGCCAGGACCCCCAGGGCGCCCTATATGGCTACACCGTC.

This clonotype has ten or more counts. This may be a read error, as it is one base from a much larger clone. The CDR3 DNA is TGTGCCACCAGTGATTTCGGGGGACAGGGATCACCTGGGGCCAACGTCCTGCCTTTC. It is translated as CATSDFGGQGSPGANVLPF. The V and J genes are TRBV24-1 and TRBJ2-6, with 9 bases that match TRBD1. The germline gives CDR1 KGHDR, CDR2 SFDVKD. This CDR3 is 19 amino acids long.

On this clonotype: Its ends do not fully match the called genes, so a read error is possible. The chain carries TRBV7-6 and TRBJ1-4; D gene uncertain. The germline V gene encodes CDR1 SGHVS and CDR2 FNYEAQ. The CDR3 sequence is 15 residues long. The CDR3 nucleotides are TGTGCCCGCAGCTTAAATGCGGCAACTAATGAAAAACTGTTTTTT. Amino acids: CARSLNAATNEKLFF.

Points on this clonotype: At one boundary the junction diverges from the germline segment, which might be a read error. The rearrangement uses TRBV7-2 and TRBJ1-3; D unclear. The CDR3 totals 16 residues. The germline V gene has CDR1 SGHTA and CDR2 FQGNSA. CDR3 residues: CASSHSPIDYGNTMYF. The CDR3 nucleotides read TGCGCCAGCAGTCACTCCCCCATAGATTACGGAAACACCATGTATTTT.

Turning to this clonotype: One base away lies a much larger clone, so this may be a sequencing read error. V usage is TRBV6-6 and J usage is TRBJ1-4; D call uncertain. Trimming took off 5 bases at V and 2 bases at J, with 18 bases between the two ends. Germline-derived CDR1 and CDR2 are MNHNY and SVGAGI (reference sequence). The CDR3 covers 17 residues. The CDR3 DNA reads TGTGCCAGCAGTAACCCGCAGACGGGCGCCACTAATGAAAAACTGTTTTTT. Its protein product is CASSNPQTGATNEKLFF.

The sample holds many counts of this clonotype. The chain carries TRBV11-3 and TRBJ2-7; D gene ambiguous. CDR3 length: 14 residues. V was shortened by 1 base and J by 1 base, with 8 bases between the two germline ends. Germline V CDR1 and CDR2: SGHNT, YENEEA. The CDR3 bases are TGTGCCAGCAGCTTAGTGGACGATTCCTACGAGCAGTACTTC. Encoded protein: CASSLVDDSYEQYF.

This clonotype has a count of ten or more. This chain uses TRBV20-1 with TRBJ2-7, with 8 bases that match TRBD2. This CDR3 has 14 residues. V shed 3 bases and J 4 bases; nucleotides not matched to a gene: 8. Germline V gene lookup returns CDR1 DFQATT and CDR2 SNEGSKA (reference sequence). CDR3 protein: CSARLPRGRYEQYF. The CDR3 coding sequence is TGCAGTGCTAGGCTCCCTCGCGGGAGGTACGAGCAGTACTTC.

This clonotype was seen repeatedly, ten times or more. This rearrangement joins TRBV3-1 to TRBJ2-4, with TRBD1 identical over 10 bases. The junction had 5 bases not matched to a gene; V was cut back by 4 bases and J by 8 bases. The germline V gene encodes CDR1 LGHDT and CDR2 YNNKEL (reference sequence). The CDR3 contains 14 residues. The CDR3 sequence: CASSPPGTGDIQYF. CDR3 DNA sequence: TGTGCCAGCAGCCCTCCCGGGACAGGGGACATTCAGTACTTC.